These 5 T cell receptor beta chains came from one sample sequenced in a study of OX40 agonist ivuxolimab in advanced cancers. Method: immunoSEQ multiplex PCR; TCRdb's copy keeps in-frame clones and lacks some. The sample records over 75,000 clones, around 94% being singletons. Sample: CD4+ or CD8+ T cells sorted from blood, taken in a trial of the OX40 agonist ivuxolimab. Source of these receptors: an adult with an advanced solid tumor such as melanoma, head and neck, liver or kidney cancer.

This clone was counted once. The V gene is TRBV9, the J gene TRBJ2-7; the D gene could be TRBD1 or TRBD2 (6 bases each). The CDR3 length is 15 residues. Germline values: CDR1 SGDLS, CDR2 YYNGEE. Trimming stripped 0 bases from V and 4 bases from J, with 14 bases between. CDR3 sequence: CASSVGGASTYEQYF. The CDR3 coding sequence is TGTGCCAGCAGCGTAGGGGGGGCGTCGACTTACGAGCAGTACTTC.

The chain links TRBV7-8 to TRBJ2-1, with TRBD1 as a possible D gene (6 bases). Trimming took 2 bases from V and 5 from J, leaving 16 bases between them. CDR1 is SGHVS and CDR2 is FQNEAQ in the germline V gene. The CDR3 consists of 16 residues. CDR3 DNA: TGTGCCAGCAGCTTACCAACAGGGTGGAATGACAATGAGCAGTTCTTC. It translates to CASSLPTGWNDNEQFF.

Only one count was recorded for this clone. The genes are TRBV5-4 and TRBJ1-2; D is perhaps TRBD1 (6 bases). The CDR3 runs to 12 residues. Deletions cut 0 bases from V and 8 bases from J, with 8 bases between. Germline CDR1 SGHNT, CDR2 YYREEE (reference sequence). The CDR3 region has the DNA TGTGCCAGCAGCTTGGGGGGGGCGGGCTACACCTTC. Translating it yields CASSLGGAGYTF.

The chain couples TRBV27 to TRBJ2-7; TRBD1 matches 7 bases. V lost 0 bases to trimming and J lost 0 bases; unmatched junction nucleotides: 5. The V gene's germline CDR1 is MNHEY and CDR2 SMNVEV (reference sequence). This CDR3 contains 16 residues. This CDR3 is CASSLSTGTVSYEQYF. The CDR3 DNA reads TGTGCCAGCAGTTTATCTACCGGGACAGTCTCCTACGAGCAGTACTTC.

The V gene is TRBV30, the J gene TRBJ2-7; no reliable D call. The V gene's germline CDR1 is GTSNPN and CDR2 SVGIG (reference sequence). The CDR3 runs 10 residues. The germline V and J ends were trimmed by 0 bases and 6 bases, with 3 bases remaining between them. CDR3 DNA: TGTGCCTGGAGTGTCGGCGAGCAGTACTTC. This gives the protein CAWSVGEQYF.